These T cell receptor beta chains were read from a single sample in a study of cytomegalovirus exposure and HLA in healthy donors. Profiled with immunoSEQ multiplex PCR; TCRdb holds only in-frame clones, not every one. The table includes roughly 120,000 clones, more than 70% detected once. Specimen: PBMCs. The receptors shown here come from a human donor in good health. Each CDR3 is given with its conserved first and last residue. The order of the fields is D gene, V gene, clone size, J gene, CDR3 protein, CDR3 DNA. D genes are given only for firm matches. Not all rows give a size; the values are once, few, many and, for expanded clones, a class.

TRBD1,TRBV7-9,-,TRBJ2-5,CASSLAGTGWEETQYF,TGTGCCAGCAGCTTGGCCGGGACAGGGTGGGAAGAGACCCAGTACTTC
-,TRBV30,-,TRBJ1-2,CAWSVRGGDYGYTF,TGTGCCTGGAGTGTACGGGGTGGAGATTATGGCTACACCTTC
TRBD2,TRBV28,few,TRBJ2-3,CASSFPSGSTDTQYF,TGTGCCAGCAGTTTTCCTAGCGGAAGCACAGATACGCAGTATTTT
-,TRBV6-1,-,TRBJ2-2,CASSVLSRANTGELFF,TGTGCCAGCAGTGTCTTGTCCAGGGCGAACACCGGGGAGCTGTTTTTT
-,TRBV6-1,-,TRBJ1-5,CASSENYTGRQPQHF,TGTGCCAGCAGTGAAAATTATACAGGGCGTCAGCCCCAGCATTTT
TRBD1,TRBV28,-,TRBJ1-3,CASSSPVTGSGNTIYF,TGTGCCAGCAGTTCACCAGTGACAGGGTCTGGAAACACCATATATTTT
-,TRBV27,-,TRBJ1-6,CASSLRGENSPLHF,TGTGCCAGCAGTTTACGGGGGGAAAATTCACCCCTCCACTTT
-,TRBV6-1,few,TRBJ1-5,CASKDTSNQPQHF,TGTGCCAGCAAGGACACTAGCAATCAGCCCCAGCATTTT
TRBD1,TRBV5-5,-,TRBJ1-2,CASSLAAGGAPSGYTF,TGTGCCAGCAGCTTGGCGGCAGGGGGCGCCCCGAGTGGCTACACCTTC
TRBD2,TRBV25-1,-,TRBJ2-3,CASSDTSGHTDTQYF,TGTGCCAGCAGTGATACTAGCGGGCACACAGATACGCAGTATTTT
-,TRBV20-1,-,TRBJ2-7,CSVRLVHEQYF,TGCAGTGTGCGTTTAGTGCACGAGCAGTACTTC
-,TRBV19,once,TRBJ1-1,CASSPQGGGRAEAFF,TGTGCCAGTAGTCCCCAAGGGGGAGGGAGGGCTGAAGCTTTCTTT
TRBD2,TRBV6-6,-,TRBJ2-1,CASSYVAGPLNEQFF,TGTGCCAGCAGTTATGTAGCGGGGCCTTTGAATGAGCAGTTCTTC
-,TRBV4-1,few,TRBJ1-5,CASSQTQGQPQHF,TGCGCCAGCAGCCAAACACAGGGCCAGCCCCAGCATTTT
-,TRBV9,-,TRBJ1-1,CASSPPGGRDTEAFF,TGTGCCAGCAGCCCCCCGGGGGGAAGGGATACTGAAGCTTTCTTT
-,TRBV5-1,-,TRBJ2-7,CASSSPLYEQYF,TGCGCCAGCAGCTCCCCTCTTTACGAGCAGTACTTC
-,TRBV19,-,TRBJ2-6,CASSIHKSSGANVLTF,TGTGCCAGTAGTATACATAAGAGCTCTGGGGCCAACGTCCTGACTTTC
-,TRBV4-1,-,TRBJ1-5,CASSQDGKGLYSNQPQHF,TGCGCCAGCAGCCAAGATGGGAAGGGACTCTATAGCAATCAGCCCCAGCATTTT
TRBD1,TRBV9,-,TRBJ2-7,CASSVGDRSEQYF,TGTGCCAGCAGCGTAGGGGACAGGTCCGAGCAGTACTTC
TRBD1,TRBV7-9,-,TRBJ1-5,CASSSLQGPPQPQHF,TGTGCCAGCAGCTCCTTACAGGGGCCACCTCAGCCCCAGCATTTT
-,TRBV5-6,-,TRBJ2-2,CASSLVQDTGELFF,TGTGCCAGCAGCTTGGTCCAGGACACCGGGGAGCTGTTTTTT
-,TRBV9,-,TRBJ2-3,CASSVGRGWSDTQYF,TGTGCCAGCAGCGTAGGGCGGGGATGGTCGGATACGCAGTATTTT
TRBD1,TRBV13,few,TRBJ1-5,CASGDRDQPQHF,TGTGCCAGCGGGGACAGGGATCAGCCCCAGCATTTT
-,TRBV7-7,-,TRBJ2-2,CASSFDQLTGELFF,TGTGCTAGCAGCTTTGATCAACTCACCGGGGAGCTGTTTTTT
-,TRBV11-2,-,TRBJ2-7,CASSLAPMGADKSSYEQYF,TGTGCCAGCAGCTTAGCCCCGATGGGGGCGGACAAAAGTTCCTACGAGCAGTACTTC
-,TRBV6-1,-,TRBJ1-6,CASRATGSYNSPLHF,TGTGCCAGCAGAGCAACGGGCTCCTATAATTCACCCCTCCACTTT
TRBD2,TRBV11-2,-,TRBJ2-7,CASSLVRLAGPYEQYF,TGTGCCAGCAGCTTAGTCCGGCTAGCGGGTCCCTACGAACAGTACTTC
TRBD2,TRBV5-1,-,TRBJ2-5,CASSFSGGKEETQYF,TGCGCCAGCAGCTTTTCGGGGGGGAAAGAAGAGACCCAGTACTTC
-,TRBV14,few,TRBJ2-5,CASSQEGGYRPGETQYF,TGTGCCAGCAGCCAAGAAGGAGGTTACCGGCCCGGAGAGACCCAGTACTTC
-,TRBV2,-,TRBJ1-4,CASRTTGPATNEKLFF,TGTGCCAGCAGGACTACAGGGCCCGCAACTAATGAAAAACTGTTTTTT
-,TRBV6-5,-,TRBJ2-7,CASSYFPGGYEQYF,TGTGCCAGCAGTTACTTTCCAGGGGGGTACGAGCAGTACTTC
-,TRBV7-9,few,TRBJ1-1,CASSLRNSQNTEAFF,TGTGCCAGCAGCTTACGCAACAGCCAGAACACTGAAGCTTTCTTT
TRBD1,TRBV18,-,TRBJ1-4,CASSPDRGNEKLFF,TGTGCCAGCTCACCAGACAGGGGTAATGAAAAACTGTTTTTT
-,TRBV28,-,TRBJ1-1,CASSSRRSPKRGAFF,TGTGCCAGCAGTTCGAGACGGTCCCCGAAGCGGGGAGCTTTCTTT
-,TRBV5-1,-,TRBJ2-1,CASSLAAGNEQFF,TGCGCCAGCAGCTTGGCCGCGGGGAATGAGCAGTTCTTC
TRBD1,TRBV15,-,TRBJ1-3,CATKLDRGSPGNTIYF,TGCGCCACCAAACTAGACAGGGGATCTCCGGGAAACACCATATATTTT
-,TRBV14,-,TRBJ1-1,CASSPVYGDTEAFF,TGTGCCAGCAGCCCTGTCTACGGGGACACTGAAGCTTTCTTT
-,TRBV6-1,-,TRBJ1-6,CATPDQGPEGSLHF,TGTGCCACCCCCGACCAGGGGCCCGAAGGGTCCCTCCACTTT
TRBD2,TRBV4-1,once,TRBJ2-3,CASSQPSGGADTQYF,TGCGCCAGCAGCCAACCAAGCGGGGGGGCGGATACGCAGTATTTT
TRBD1,TRBV27,-,TRBJ1-4,CASSLRGPTLGAEKLFF,TGTGCCAGCAGTTTAAGGGGGCCAACCCTCGGGGCTGAAAAACTGTTTTTT
-,TRBV5-1,-,TRBJ2-3,CASSLEGRADTQYF,TGCGCCAGCAGCTTGGAAGGCAGGGCAGATACGCAGTATTTT